This T cell receptor (beta chain) was sequenced for a study of CD8 T cells in ankylosing spondylitis. TCRdb re-derived calls from the 5' RACE reads in MiXCR, one entry per CDR3 protein. The sample yields approximately 140,000 distinct CDR3 sequences, more than 15% seen once. Overall study findings and caveats: What appeared characteristic of ankylosing spondylitis blood was a TCR beta motif of several highly homologous variants. Clones linked to disease, bearing a CD8+ phenotype, were relatively rare in peripheral blood. Within matched ankylosing spondylitis synovial fluid, disease-linked clones were reportedly significantly enriched.

Between the trimmed V and J ends, which lost 5 bases and 5 bases, there was a span of 19 bases. This CDR3 is built from 15 residues. Per the germline V gene, CDR1 is MNHEY and CDR2 is SVGAGI. This clonotype was seen more than once but under ten times. What it binds is unknown. This chain links TRBV6-5 with TRBJ2-7; possibly TRBD1 for D (6 bases). This receptor was identified in a male donor with ankylosing spondylitis. The sample was blood, either unsorted or a sorted T cell fraction (not recorded which). Here the CDR3 reads CASSLPKAGVDEQYF. The CDR3 nucleotides are TGTGCCAGCAGTCTACCAAAGGCAGGGGTCGACGAGCAGTACTTC.